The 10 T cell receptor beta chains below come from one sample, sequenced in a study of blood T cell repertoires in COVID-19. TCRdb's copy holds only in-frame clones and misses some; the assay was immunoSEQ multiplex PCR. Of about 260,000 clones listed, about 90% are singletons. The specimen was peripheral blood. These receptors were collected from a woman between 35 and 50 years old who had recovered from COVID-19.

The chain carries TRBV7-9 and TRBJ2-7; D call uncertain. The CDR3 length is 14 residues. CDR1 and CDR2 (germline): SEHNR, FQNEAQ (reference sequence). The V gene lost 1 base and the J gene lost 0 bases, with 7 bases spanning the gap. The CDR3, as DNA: TGTGCCAGCAGCTTAGGCACGAGCTCCTACGAGCAGTACTTC. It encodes CASSLGTSSYEQYF.

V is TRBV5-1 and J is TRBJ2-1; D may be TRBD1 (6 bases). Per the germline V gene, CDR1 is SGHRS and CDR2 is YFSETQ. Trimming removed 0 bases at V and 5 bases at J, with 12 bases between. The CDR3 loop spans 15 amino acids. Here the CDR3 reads CASSLDRVGDNEQFF. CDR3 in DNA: TGCGCCAGCAGCTTGGACAGGGTAGGGGACAATGAGCAGTTCTTC.

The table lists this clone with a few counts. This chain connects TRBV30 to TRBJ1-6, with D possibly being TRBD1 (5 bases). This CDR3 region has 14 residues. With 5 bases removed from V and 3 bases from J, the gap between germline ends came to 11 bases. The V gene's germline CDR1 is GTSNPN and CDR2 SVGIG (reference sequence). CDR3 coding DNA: TGTGCCTGGGCGACAGAGAACTATAATTCACCCCTCCACTTT. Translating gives CAWATENYNSPLHF.

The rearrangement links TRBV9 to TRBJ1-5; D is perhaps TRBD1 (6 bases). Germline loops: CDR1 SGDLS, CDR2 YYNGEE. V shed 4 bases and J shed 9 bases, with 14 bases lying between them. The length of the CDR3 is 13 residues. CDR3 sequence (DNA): TGTGCCAGCAGCTCGGAACAGGGAGCGCCCCAGCATTTT. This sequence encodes CASSSEQGAPQHF.

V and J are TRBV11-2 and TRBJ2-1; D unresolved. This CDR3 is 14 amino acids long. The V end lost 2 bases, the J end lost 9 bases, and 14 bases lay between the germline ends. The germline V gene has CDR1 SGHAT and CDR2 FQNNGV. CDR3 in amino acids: CASSLSVPGSEQFF. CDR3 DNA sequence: TGTGCCAGCAGCTTAAGCGTGCCCGGCAGTGAGCAGTTCTTC.

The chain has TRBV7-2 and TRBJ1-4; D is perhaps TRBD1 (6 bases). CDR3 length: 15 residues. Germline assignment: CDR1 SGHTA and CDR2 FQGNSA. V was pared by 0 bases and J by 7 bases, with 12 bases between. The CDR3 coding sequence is TGTGCCAGCAGCTTAGCGGGTAGAGGGGGTGAAAAACTGTTTTTT. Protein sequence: CASSLAGRGGEKLFF.

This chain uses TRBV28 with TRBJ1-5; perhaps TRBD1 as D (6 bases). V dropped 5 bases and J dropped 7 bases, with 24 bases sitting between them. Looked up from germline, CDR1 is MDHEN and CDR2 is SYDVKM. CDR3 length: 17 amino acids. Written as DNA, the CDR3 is TGTGCCAGCAGTCCCCCGAGCAAACAGGGAAGGGGCCAGCCCCAGCATTTT. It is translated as CASSPPSKQGRGQPQHF.

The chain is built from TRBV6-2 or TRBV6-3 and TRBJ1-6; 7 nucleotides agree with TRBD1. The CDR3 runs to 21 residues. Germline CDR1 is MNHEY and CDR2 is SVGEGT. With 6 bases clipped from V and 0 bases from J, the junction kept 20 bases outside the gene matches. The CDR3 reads CASSQFGQVIVATSYNSPLHF. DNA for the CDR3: TGTGCCAGCAGCCAATTCGGACAGGTGATTGTGGCCACCTCCTATAATTCACCCCTCCACTTT.

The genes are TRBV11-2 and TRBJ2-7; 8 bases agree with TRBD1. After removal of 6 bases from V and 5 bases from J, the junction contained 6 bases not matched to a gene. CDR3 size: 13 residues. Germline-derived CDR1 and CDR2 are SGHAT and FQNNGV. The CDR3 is CASRPTGVHEQYF. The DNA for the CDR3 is TGTGCCAGCAGACCGACAGGGGTCCACGAGCAGTACTTC.

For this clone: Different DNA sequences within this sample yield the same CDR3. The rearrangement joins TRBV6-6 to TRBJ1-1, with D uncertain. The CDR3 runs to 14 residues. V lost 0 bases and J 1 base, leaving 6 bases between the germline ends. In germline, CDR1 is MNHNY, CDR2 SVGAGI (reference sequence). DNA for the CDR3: TGTGCCAGCAGTTACTCGGGAGGGAACACTGAAGCTTTCTTT. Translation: CASSYSGGNTEAFF.